This T cell receptor (beta chain) was captured in a study of T-cell reconstitution after alpha-beta-depleted transplantation in children. A TCRbeta library incorporating unique molecular identifiers was prepared. Using its own MiXCR run on the PCR reads, TCRdb lists one record per CDR3 protein. The sample consists of about 460,000 distinct CDR3 sequences, 9.5% to 15% of them appearing once. This clonotype appeared a few times. J gave up 3 bases and V 1 base, and 4 bases lay outside the gene matches. Germline V gives CDR1 SGDLS, CDR2 YYNGEE. The CDR3 consists of 15 residues. This rearrangement joins TRBV9 to TRBJ2-1; 7 bases map to TRBD1. Material: PBMCs from the stem cell graft donor, obtained from the stem cell graft. The receptor comes from a human donor who donated a stem cell graft to a child with combined immunodeficiency. Here the CDR3 reads CASSVLGDSYNEQFF. In DNA form, the CDR3 reads TGTGCCAGCAGCGTATTGGGGGACAGCTACAATGAGCAGTTCTTC.